This T cell receptor (beta chain) derives from a study of blood T cells in healthy people across ages. As concerns this clonotype: The junction and the germline gene differ at one end; a read error may be behind it.

Using a J-beta primer mix together with a sample-barcoded 5' primer, a second PCR was run for about 6 to 11 cycles. Using its own MiXCR run on the 5' RACE reads, TCRdb lists one record per CDR3 protein. The profile shows roughly 800,000 distinct CDR3 sequences, about three fifths of them singletons. CDR3 length: 15 amino acids. The germline V gene has CDR1 MNHEY and CDR2 SMNVEV (reference sequence). The specimen was blood. The gene calls are TRBV27 and TRBJ2-1; 10 bases match TRBD2. This TCR derives from a man younger than 45 in good health. The CDR3, as DNA: TGTACCAGCTCAATAGGACTAGCGGCCTACAATGAGCAGTTCTTC. It yields the protein CTSSIGLAAYNEQFF.